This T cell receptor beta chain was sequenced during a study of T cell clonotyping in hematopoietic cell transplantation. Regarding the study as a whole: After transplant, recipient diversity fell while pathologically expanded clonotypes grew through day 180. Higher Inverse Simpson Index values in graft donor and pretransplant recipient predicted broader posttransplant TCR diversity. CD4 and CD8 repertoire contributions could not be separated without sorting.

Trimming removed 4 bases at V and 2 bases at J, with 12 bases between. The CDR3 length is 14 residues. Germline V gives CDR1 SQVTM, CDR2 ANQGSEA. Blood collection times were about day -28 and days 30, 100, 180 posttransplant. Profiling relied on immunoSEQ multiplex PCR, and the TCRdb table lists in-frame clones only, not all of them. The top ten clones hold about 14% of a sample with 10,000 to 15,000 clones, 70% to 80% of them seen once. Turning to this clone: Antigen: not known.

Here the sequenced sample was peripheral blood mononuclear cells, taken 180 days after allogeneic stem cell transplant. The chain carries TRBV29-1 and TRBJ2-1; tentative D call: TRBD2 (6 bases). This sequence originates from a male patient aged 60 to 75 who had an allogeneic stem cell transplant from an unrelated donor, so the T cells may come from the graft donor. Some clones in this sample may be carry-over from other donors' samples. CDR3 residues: CSVGVRGTYNEQFF. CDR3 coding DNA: TGCAGCGTTGGCGTCCGGGGGACCTACAATGAGCAGTTCTTC.